Detailed here is one T cell receptor beta chain. The data originate from a study of blood T cell repertoires in COVID-19. Across the whole study: From the United States, Italy and Spain came samples of acute and convalescent COVID-19.

Here immunoSEQ multiplex PCR was the method, and the copy in TCRdb shows in-frame clones only, minus some. The sample holds some 80,000 clones, 85% to 90% seen once. V was pared by 1 base and J by 3 bases, with 10 bases between. CDR3 length: 14 amino acids. Germline V gene lookup returns CDR1 SGHNT and CDR2 YENEEA. V is TRBV11-3 and J is TRBJ2-7; a weak D match, TRBD1 (5 bases). The sequence was obtained from a woman at least 80 years old in a cohort sampled during active or convalescent COVID-19. The sequencing sample was made of peripheral blood. The CDR3 reads CASSLGGRDYEQYF. CDR3 in DNA: TGTGCCAGCAGCTTAGGAGGCAGGGACTACGAGCAGTACTTC. Full variable domain (missing parts from reference TRBV11-3 and TRBJ2-7): EAGVVQSPRYKIIEKKQPVAFWCNPISGHNTLYWYLQNLGQGPELLIRYENEEAVDDSQLPKDRFSAERLKGVDSTLKIQPAELGDSAVYLCASSLGGRDYEQYFGPGTRLTVT.